A selection of T cell receptor beta chains follows, all from one sample in a study of blood T cells in healthy people across ages. One entry per CDR3 protein results from TCRdb running MiXCR on the 5' RACE reads. The sample shows about 1.4 million distinct CDR3 sequences, approximately 63% of them seen only once. Sequencing was performed on blood. The receptors here all came from a man aged 18-30 years in good health. The conserved cysteine and the conserved F or W are not part of the CDR3 here. Fields, in order: CDR3 protein, D gene, V gene, J gene. The D gene is left open where the match is weak.

cdr3_aa: ASSSTSGVQETQY
d_call: TRBD2
v_call: TRBV11-2
j_call: .

cdr3_aa: ASSPARVNGYT
d_call: .
v_call: TRBV7-8
j_call: TRBJ1-2

cdr3_aa: ASIRGESNEQF
d_call: TRBD2
v_call: TRBV5-1
j_call: TRBJ2-1

cdr3_aa: ASTSRAVHQETQY
d_call: .
v_call: TRBV6-1
j_call: TRBJ2-5

cdr3_aa: ASSLVAEAHNEQF
d_call: .
v_call: TRBV27
j_call: TRBJ2-1

cdr3_aa: ASSSGWGNEQF
d_call: .
v_call: TRBV6-6
j_call: TRBJ2-1

cdr3_aa: ATSGGQQYQETQY
d_call: .
v_call: TRBV24-1
j_call: TRBJ2-5

cdr3_aa: ASSYPIGAYNEQF
d_call: .
v_call: TRBV6-6
j_call: TRBJ2-1

cdr3_aa: ASKLSGGMGEQF
d_call: TRBD2
v_call: TRBV12-3/TRBV12-4
j_call: TRBJ2-1

cdr3_aa: ASSLVTGTVKGYT
d_call: TRBD1
v_call: TRBV11-2
j_call: TRBJ1-2

cdr3_aa: ASRTRQGATYEQY
d_call: TRBD1
v_call: TRBV27
j_call: .

cdr3_aa: SARPVQEDTEAF
d_call: .
v_call: TRBV20-1
j_call: TRBJ1-1

cdr3_aa: ASSPGTGASEQY
d_call: TRBD1
v_call: TRBV12-3/TRBV12-4
j_call: .

cdr3_aa: ASSLGVSGTGNEKLF
d_call: TRBD1
v_call: TRBV5-5
j_call: TRBJ1-4

cdr3_aa: ASSQAISGGGVGTQY
d_call: TRBD2
v_call: TRBV4-2
j_call: TRBJ2-3

cdr3_aa: ASSLDTVRTGELF
d_call: .
v_call: TRBV7-2
j_call: TRBJ2-2

cdr3_aa: ASSRIGPGLGVTDTQY
d_call: TRBD2
v_call: TRBV6-2/TRBV6-3
j_call: TRBJ2-3

cdr3_aa: ASSLGGLAGSSGANVLT
d_call: TRBD2
v_call: TRBV7-2
j_call: TRBJ2-6

cdr3_aa: ASSFLLTSGSESGANVLT
d_call: TRBD2
v_call: TRBV12-3/TRBV12-4
j_call: TRBJ2-6

cdr3_aa: ASQGGSFEKLF
d_call: TRBD1
v_call: TRBV3-1
j_call: TRBJ1-4

cdr3_aa: AIPGPLEGTQY
d_call: .
v_call: TRBV2
j_call: .

cdr3_aa: SAREVRYEQY
d_call: .
v_call: TRBV20-1
j_call: TRBJ2-7

cdr3_aa: ASSPWDSAYEQY
d_call: TRBD1
v_call: TRBV7-9
j_call: TRBJ2-7

cdr3_aa: ASSFRFGTQY
d_call: .
v_call: TRBV12-3/TRBV12-4
j_call: .

cdr3_aa: SARDQETIISPLH
d_call: .
v_call: TRBV20-1
j_call: TRBJ1-6

cdr3_aa: ASSLDRRSTEAF
d_call: TRBD1
v_call: TRBV6-5
j_call: TRBJ1-1

cdr3_aa: ASSELGQWSDTQY
d_call: .
v_call: TRBV10-1
j_call: TRBJ2-3

cdr3_aa: ASSLALGHVTWY
d_call: .
v_call: TRBV28
j_call: TRBJ2-7

cdr3_aa: ASQTGTGVWNIQY
d_call: TRBD1
v_call: TRBV28
j_call: TRBJ2-4

cdr3_aa: ASSLEGTSGYEQY
d_call: TRBD2
v_call: TRBV7-2
j_call: TRBJ2-7

cdr3_aa: ASSPSGTGPSSYNEQY
d_call: TRBD1
v_call: TRBV12-3/TRBV12-4
j_call: TRBJ2-7

cdr3_aa: ASSPRGLAGLAKNIQY
d_call: TRBD2
v_call: TRBV7-2
j_call: TRBJ2-4

cdr3_aa: SARGGYTYEQY
d_call: .
v_call: TRBV20-1
j_call: TRBJ2-7

cdr3_aa: ASSSGTSGRTVQY
d_call: TRBD2
v_call: TRBV11-2
j_call: TRBJ2-7

cdr3_aa: SVGWGTGAFLAKNIQY
d_call: TRBD1
v_call: TRBV29-1
j_call: TRBJ2-4

cdr3_aa: ASTNPGLSGYT
d_call: .
v_call: TRBV12-3/TRBV12-4
j_call: TRBJ1-2

cdr3_aa: ASSRDFAETQY
d_call: .
v_call: TRBV6-2/TRBV6-3
j_call: .

cdr3_aa: ASSQESFNSPLH
d_call: .
v_call: TRBV4-1
j_call: TRBJ1-6

cdr3_aa: ASSSWTSGDLYYNEQF
d_call: TRBD2
v_call: TRBV5-1
j_call: TRBJ2-1

cdr3_aa: SVVRSSYNSPLH
d_call: .
v_call: TRBV29-1
j_call: TRBJ1-6

cdr3_aa: ASSKTGISYEQY
d_call: .
v_call: TRBV12-3/TRBV12-4
j_call: TRBJ2-7

cdr3_aa: ASSHGTEAYEQY
d_call: TRBD1
v_call: TRBV3-1
j_call: TRBJ2-7